The 19 T cell receptor beta chains below come from one sample, sequenced in a study of T cell repertoires in cytomegalovirus infection. No cognate antigen is known for these TCRs. TCRdb passed the reads through MiXCR, listing each CDR3 protein once. Among roughly 730,000 distinct CDR3 sequences listed, 30% to 40% were seen once. The sequencing used cultured PBMCs, collected from culture after CMV antigen stimulation. These receptors were obtained from a human donor in good health (CMV status not recorded). Some clones in this sample may be carry-over from other donors' samples.

This clonotype was counted between two and nine times. The J gene is TRBJ1-2, the V gene TRBV6-6; 9 bases fit TRBD1. Germline CDR1 reads MNHNY; CDR2 reads SVGAGI (reference sequence). Trimming at V came to 4 bases and at J to 8 bases, leaving 5 bases not matched to a gene. This CDR3 is 13 amino acids long. The CDR3 coding sequence is TGTGCCAGCAGTTCCGACAGGGGGAACGGCTACACCTTC. This sequence encodes CASSSDRGNGYTF.

This clonotype was recorded at least ten times. The chain has TRBV7-2 and TRBJ2-5; TRBD1 agrees at 8 bases. The germline CDR1 and CDR2 sequences are SGHTA and FQGNSA. The V segment lost 5 bases and the J segment 5 bases; nucleotides outside the gene matches: 4. The CDR3 sequence is 13 residues long. CDR3 in DNA: TGTGCCAGCAGCATCCACAGGGGGGAGACCCAGTACTTC. It yields the protein CASSIHRGETQYF.

CDR3 DNA sequence: TGTGCCAGCAGTGAATTACTAGGGGGCAATTCACCCCTCCACTTT. This gives the protein CASSELLGGNSPLHF. The chain uses TRBV25-1 and TRBJ1-6; 7 bases align to TRBD1. The CDR3 loop spans 15 amino acids. Germline V gene data show CDR1 as MGHDK and CDR2 as SYGVNS. V was clipped by 1 base and J by 7 bases; unmatched bases: 4. Based on the CDR3 plus reference TRBV25-1 and TRBJ1-6, the full variable domain is EADIYQTPRYLVIGTGKKITLECSQTMGHDKMYWYQQDPGMELHLIHYSYGVNSTEKGDLSSESTVSRIRTEHFPLTLESARPSHTSQYLCASSELLGGNSPLHFGNGTRLTVT.

The chain is built from TRBV6-1 and TRBJ2-7; 8 bases agree with TRBD1. Germline assignment: CDR1 MNHNS and CDR2 SASEGT. The CDR3 is made up of 14 amino acids. The ends lost 9 bases at V and 8 bases at J; junction bases unmatched: 15. In DNA form, the CDR3 reads TGTGCCAGTAACCCAGACCGGACAGGGCCCCAGCAGTACTTC. It yields the protein CASNPDRTGPQQYF.

This clonotype occurred a few times. V and J are TRBV7-8 and TRBJ1-3; D unresolved. V lost 1 base to trimming and J lost 10 bases, with 8 bases between them. This CDR3 comprises 12 residues. The V gene's germline CDR1 is SGHVS and CDR2 FQNEAQ. The CDR3 DNA reads TGTGCCAGCAGCTTAGATGAGGGAACCATATATTTT. Translated, it gives CASSLDEGTIYF.

The chain couples TRBV20-1 to TRBJ1-2; possible D gene TRBD1, 6 bases. This CDR3 spans 13 amino acids. Trimming pared 6 bases from V and 4 bases from J, leaving 15 bases between. The V gene's germline CDR1 is DFQATT and CDR2 SNEGSKA (reference sequence). CDR3 in DNA: TGCAGTGCAGGACAGCTGGGGTTCTATGGCTACACCTTC. This sequence encodes CSAGQLGFYGYTF.

This clonotype was detected a few times. The rearrangement joins TRBV10-3 to TRBJ1-1; 8 bases fit TRBD1. The CDR3 is 13 amino acids. In germline, CDR1 is ENHRY, CDR2 SYGVKD. V dropped 6 bases and J dropped 3; count of bases not matched to a gene: 3. CDR3 amino acids: CAIRDRVDTEAFF. Here the CDR3 DNA reads TGTGCCATCAGGGACAGGGTGGACACTGAAGCTTTCTTT.

The CDR3 DNA reads as TGTGCCAGCAGTTTAATAGATGGGGCCAACGTCCTGACTTTC. Protein: CASSLIDGANVLTF. V is TRBV12-3 or TRBV12-4 and J is TRBJ2-6; no reliable D call. V was pared by 2 bases and J by 3 bases, with 5 bases between. The CDR3 runs to 14 residues.

This clonotype was seen a few times. This chain links TRBV20-1 with TRBJ2-7, with 8 bases aligning to TRBD1. The CDR3 sequence is 15 residues long. Unmatched junction bases numbered 5, after V lost 1 base and J lost 0 bases. From germline, CDR1 is DFQATT and CDR2 SNEGSKA (reference sequence). CDR3 in amino acids: CSARAQGQGSYEQYF. DNA for the CDR3: TGCAGTGCTAGAGCCCAAGGACAGGGCTCCTACGAGCAGTACTTC.

The chain is built from TRBV7-6 and TRBJ2-5; D remains unclear. Trimming removed 1 base at V and 1 base at J, with 7 bases between. Germline V gene sequence: CDR1 SGHVS, CDR2 FNYEAQ. The CDR3 sequence is 14 residues long. CDR3 region: CASSLVLGQETQYF. CDR3 sequence (DNA): TGTGCCAGCAGCTTAGTCCTGGGCCAAGAGACCCAGTACTTC.

This CDR3 reads CASSLGDHEQYF. In DNA, the CDR3 is TGTGCCAGCAGCTTGGGGGACCACGAGCAGTACTTC. The chain links TRBV11-3 to TRBJ2-7; D may match TRBD1 or TRBD2 (5 bases each). V lost 3 bases to trimming and J lost 5 bases, with 8 bases between them. This CDR3 region has 12 residues. Germline V gives CDR1 SGHNT, CDR2 YENEEA.

The sample holds a few counts of this clonotype. V and J are TRBV20-1 and TRBJ1-1; 7 bases are shared with TRBD1. Per the germline V gene, CDR1 is DFQATT and CDR2 is SNEGSKA (reference sequence). Trimming took 4 bases from V and 1 from J; bases not matched to a gene: 6. The CDR3 length is 14 residues. The CDR3 bases are TGCAGTGCTACTGAAGGGGGCCCGAACACTGAAGCTTTCTTT. This translates into CSATEGGPNTEAFF.

Worth noting for this clonotype: This could be a read error, since a much larger clone is one nucleotide away. V is TRBV7-2 and J is TRBJ1-1; 8 bases map to TRBD1. CDR3 length: 14 amino acids. From germline, CDR1 is SGHTA and CDR2 FQGNSA. In DNA, the CDR3 is TGTGCCTGCAGCTTTGACAGGGGAGACACTGAAGCTTTCTTT. Protein product: CACSFDRGDTEAFF. Full variable domain (rest looked up from reference TRBV7-2 and TRBJ1-1): GAGVSQSPSNKVTEKGKDVELRCDPISGHTALYWYRQSLGQGLEFLIYFQGNSAPDKSGLPSDRFSAERTGGSVSTLTIQRTQQEDSAVYLCACSFDRGDTEAFFGQGTRLTVV.

The chain has TRBV5-1 and TRBJ2-1, with 9 bases identical to TRBD1. Germline loops: CDR1 SGHRS, CDR2 YFSETQ. The ends lost 0 bases at V and 4 bases at J; junction bases unmatched: 8. This CDR3 comprises 17 residues. This CDR3 is CASSLGPLGQGYNEQFF. CDR3 bases: TGCGCCAGCAGCTTGGGGCCACTCGGACAGGGGTACAATGAGCAGTTCTTC.

Only a few counts were recorded for this clonotype. The V gene is TRBV20-1, the J gene TRBJ2-5; 9 bases line up with TRBD2. The CDR3 is made up of 15 amino acids. V lost 1 base to trimming and J lost 5 bases; unmatched junction nucleotides: 8. Germline V gives CDR1 DFQATT, CDR2 SNEGSKA (reference sequence). The CDR3 DNA reads TGCAGTGCTAGAGTGGGTAGCGGGGGCTCGGAGACCCAGTACTTC. Translating it yields CSARVGSGGSETQYF.

This clonotype came up a few times. The CDR3 here is CASSPDSASTDTQYF. CDR3 in DNA: TGTGCCAGCAGTCCCGACAGTGCGAGCACAGATACGCAGTATTTT. This sequence joins TRBV6-6 and TRBJ2-3; D is perhaps TRBD1 (5 bases). The germline gives CDR1 MNHNY, CDR2 SVGAGI (reference sequence). The V gene lost 5 bases and the J gene lost 0 bases, with 12 bases spanning the gap. The CDR3 consists of 15 residues.

This clonotype was seen more than once but under ten times. This chain uses TRBV7-9 with TRBJ1-2, with 10 bases fitting TRBD1. V trimming: 4 bases; J trimming: 8 bases; junction bases outside the gene matches: 10. The germline V gene encodes CDR1 SEHNR and CDR2 FQNEAQ (reference sequence). This CDR3 region has 15 residues. The CDR3 loop is CASSCTGTGARGYTF. The CDR3 DNA sequence: TGTGCCAGCAGCTGTACCGGGACAGGGGCGAGGGGCTACACCTTC. The full variable domain, its missing parts supplied by reference TRBV7-9 and TRBJ1-2, is DTGVSQNPRHKITKRGQNVTFRCDPISEHNRLYWYRQTLGQGPEFLTYFQNEAQLEKSRLLSDRFSAERPKGSFSTLEIQRTEQGDSAMYLCASSCTGTGARGYTFGSGTRLTVV.

This clonotype has more than one count but fewer than ten. The CDR3 nucleotides are TGTGCCACCAGTATACTATTGACCGGGACTAGCCCCAATGAGCAGTTCTTC. It codes for CATSILLTGTSPNEQFF. The rearrangement joins TRBV15 to TRBJ2-1, with TRBD2 identical over 9 bases. J lost 6 bases, V lost 6 bases, and 15 bases had no gene match. The germline CDR1 and CDR2 sequences are LNHNV and YYDKDF (reference sequence). This CDR3 is built from 17 residues.

The V gene is TRBV7-6, the J gene TRBJ2-7; TRBD1 is a possible D gene (5 bases). Trimming stripped 5 bases from V and 2 bases from J, with 13 bases between. This CDR3 spans 14 amino acids. Germline V gene sequence: CDR1 SGHVS, CDR2 FNYEAQ. The CDR3: CASSASPGPYEQYF. The CDR3 nucleotides are TGTGCCAGCAGCGCCTCCCCAGGGCCCTACGAGCAGTACTTC.